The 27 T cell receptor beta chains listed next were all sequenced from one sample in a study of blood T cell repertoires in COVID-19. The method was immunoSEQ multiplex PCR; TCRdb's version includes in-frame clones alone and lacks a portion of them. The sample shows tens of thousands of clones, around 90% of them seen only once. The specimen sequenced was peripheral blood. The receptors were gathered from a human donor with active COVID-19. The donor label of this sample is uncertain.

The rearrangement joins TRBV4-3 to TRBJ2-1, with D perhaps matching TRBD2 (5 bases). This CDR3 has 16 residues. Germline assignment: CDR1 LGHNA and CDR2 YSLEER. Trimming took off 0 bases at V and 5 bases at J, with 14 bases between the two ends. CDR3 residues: CASSQDPASSNNEQFF. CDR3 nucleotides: TGCGCCAGCAGCCAAGATCCCGCTAGCAGCAACAATGAGCAGTTCTTC.

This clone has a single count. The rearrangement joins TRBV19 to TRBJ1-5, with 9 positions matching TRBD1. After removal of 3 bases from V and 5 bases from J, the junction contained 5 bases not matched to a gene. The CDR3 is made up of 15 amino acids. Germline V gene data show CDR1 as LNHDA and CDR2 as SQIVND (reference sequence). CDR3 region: CASSIDRGGHQPQHF. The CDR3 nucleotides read TGTGCCAGTAGTATCGACAGGGGGGGACATCAGCCCCAGCATTTT. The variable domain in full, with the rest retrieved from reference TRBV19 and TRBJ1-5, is DGGITQSPKYLFRKEGQNVTLSCEQNLNHDAMYWYRQDPGQGLRLIYYSQIVNDFQKGDIAEGYSVSREKKESFPLTVTSAQKNPTAFYLCASSIDRGGHQPQHFGDGTRLSIL.

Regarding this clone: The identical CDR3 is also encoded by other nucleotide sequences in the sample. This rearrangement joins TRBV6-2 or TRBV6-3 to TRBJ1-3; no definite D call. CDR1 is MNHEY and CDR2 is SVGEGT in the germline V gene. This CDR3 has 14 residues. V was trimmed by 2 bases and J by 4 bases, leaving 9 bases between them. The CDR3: CASSYRGSGNTIYF. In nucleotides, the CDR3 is TGTGCCAGCAGTTACCGCGGATCCGGAAACACCATATATTTT.

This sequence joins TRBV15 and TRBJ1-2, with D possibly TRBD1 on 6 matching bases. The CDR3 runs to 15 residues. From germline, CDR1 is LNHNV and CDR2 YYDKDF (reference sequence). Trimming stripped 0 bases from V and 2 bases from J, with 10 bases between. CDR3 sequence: CATSREGQGNYGYTF. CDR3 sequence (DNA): TGTGCCACCAGCAGAGAGGGGCAGGGGAACTATGGCTACACCTTC.

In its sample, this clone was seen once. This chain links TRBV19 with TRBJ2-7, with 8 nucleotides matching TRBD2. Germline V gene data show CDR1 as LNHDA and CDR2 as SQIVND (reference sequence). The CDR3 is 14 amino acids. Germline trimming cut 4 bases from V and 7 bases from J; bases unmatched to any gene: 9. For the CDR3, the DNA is TGTGCCAGTAGTAATTCCGGGAGGGCCGGGGAGCAGTACTTC. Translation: CASSNSGRAGEQYF.

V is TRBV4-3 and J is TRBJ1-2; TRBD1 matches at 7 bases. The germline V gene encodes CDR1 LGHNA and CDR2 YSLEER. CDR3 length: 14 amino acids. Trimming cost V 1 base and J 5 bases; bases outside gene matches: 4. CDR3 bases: TGCGCCAGCAGCCAAGGTGGGACAGTTTATGGCTACACCTTC. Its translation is CASSQGGTVYGYTF.

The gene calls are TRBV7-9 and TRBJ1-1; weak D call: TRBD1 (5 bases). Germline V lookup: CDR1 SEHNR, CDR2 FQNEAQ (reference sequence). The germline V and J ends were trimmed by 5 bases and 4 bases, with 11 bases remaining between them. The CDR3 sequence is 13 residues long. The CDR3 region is CASSPAQGTEAFF. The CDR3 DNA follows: TGTGCCAGCAGCCCCGCGCAGGGCACTGAAGCTTTCTTT. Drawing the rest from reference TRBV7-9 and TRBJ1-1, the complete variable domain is DTGVSQNPRHKITKRGQNVTFRCDPISEHNRLYWYRQTLGQGPEFLTYFQNEAQLEKSRLLSDRFSAERPKGSFSTLEIQRTEQGDSAMYLCASSPAQGTEAFFGQGTRLTVV.

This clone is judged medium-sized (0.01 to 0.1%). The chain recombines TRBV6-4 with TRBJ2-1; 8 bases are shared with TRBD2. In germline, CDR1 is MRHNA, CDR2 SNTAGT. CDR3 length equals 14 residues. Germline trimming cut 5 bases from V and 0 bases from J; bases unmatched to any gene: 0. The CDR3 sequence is CASSSGSSYNEQFF. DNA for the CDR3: TGTGCCAGCAGTAGCGGGAGCTCCTACAATGAGCAGTTCTTC.

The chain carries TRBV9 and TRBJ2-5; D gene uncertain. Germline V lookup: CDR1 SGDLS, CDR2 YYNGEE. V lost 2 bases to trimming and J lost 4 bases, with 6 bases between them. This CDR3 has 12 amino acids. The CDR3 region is CASSVFGETQYF. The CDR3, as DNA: TGTGCCAGCAGCGTTTTCGGAGAGACCCAGTACTTC.

The DNA of the CDR3 is TGTGCCACCAGGTTTGGGCAGGGCAACACCGGGGAGCTGTTTTTT. Its protein is CATRFGQGNTGELFF. The chain couples TRBV24-1 to TRBJ2-2; the D gene is possibly TRBD1 (5 bases). The V gene lost 7 bases and the J gene lost 2 bases, with 13 bases spanning the gap. CDR1 is KGHDR and CDR2 is SFDVKD in the germline V gene. CDR3 size: 15 residues.

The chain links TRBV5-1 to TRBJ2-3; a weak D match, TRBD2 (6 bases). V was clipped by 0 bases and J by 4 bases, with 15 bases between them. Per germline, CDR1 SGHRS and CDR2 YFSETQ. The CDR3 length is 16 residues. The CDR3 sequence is CASSLAPRETADTQYF. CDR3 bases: TGCGCCAGCAGCTTGGCGCCTCGGGAGACCGCAGATACGCAGTATTTT.

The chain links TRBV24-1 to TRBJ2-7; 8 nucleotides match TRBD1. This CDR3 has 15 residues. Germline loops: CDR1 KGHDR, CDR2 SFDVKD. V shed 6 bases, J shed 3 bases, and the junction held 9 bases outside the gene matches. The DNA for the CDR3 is TGTGCCACCAGTCTATCGACAGGGGCAATCTACGAGCAGTACTTC. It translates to CATSLSTGAIYEQYF.

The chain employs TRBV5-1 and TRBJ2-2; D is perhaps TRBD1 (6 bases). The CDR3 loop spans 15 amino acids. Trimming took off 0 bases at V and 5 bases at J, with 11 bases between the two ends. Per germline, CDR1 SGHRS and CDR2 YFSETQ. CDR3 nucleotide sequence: TGCGCCAGCAGCTTGGACAGGGTAGAGACCGGGGAGCTGTTTTTT. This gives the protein CASSLDRVETGELFF.

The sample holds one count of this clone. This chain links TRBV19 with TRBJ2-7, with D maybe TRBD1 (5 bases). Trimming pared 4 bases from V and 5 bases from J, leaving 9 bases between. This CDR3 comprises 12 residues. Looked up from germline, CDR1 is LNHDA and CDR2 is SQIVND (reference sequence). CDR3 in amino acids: CASSRFRDEQYF. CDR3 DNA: TGTGCCAGTAGTAGGTTCAGGGACGAGCAGTACTTC.

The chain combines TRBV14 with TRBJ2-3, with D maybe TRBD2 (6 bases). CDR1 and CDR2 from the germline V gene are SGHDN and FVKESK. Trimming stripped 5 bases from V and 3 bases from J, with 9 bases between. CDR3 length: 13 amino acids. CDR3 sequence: CASSGGATDTQYF. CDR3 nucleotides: TGTGCCAGCAGCGGCGGGGCGACAGATACGCAGTATTTT.

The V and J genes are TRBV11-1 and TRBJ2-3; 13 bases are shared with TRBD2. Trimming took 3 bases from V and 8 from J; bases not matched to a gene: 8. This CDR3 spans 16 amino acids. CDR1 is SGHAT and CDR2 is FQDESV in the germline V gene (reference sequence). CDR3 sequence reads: CASSLSLGLAGVTQYF. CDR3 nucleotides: TGTGCCAGCAGCTTGAGTCTCGGACTAGCGGGAGTTACGCAGTATTTT.

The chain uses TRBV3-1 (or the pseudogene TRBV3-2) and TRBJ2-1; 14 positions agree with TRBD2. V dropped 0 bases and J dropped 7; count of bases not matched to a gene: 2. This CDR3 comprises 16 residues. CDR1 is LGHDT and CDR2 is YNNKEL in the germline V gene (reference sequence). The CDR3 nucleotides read TGTGCCAGCAGCCAAGATGGGACTAGCGGGAGAAATGAGCAGTTCTTC. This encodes CASSQDGTSGRNEQFF.

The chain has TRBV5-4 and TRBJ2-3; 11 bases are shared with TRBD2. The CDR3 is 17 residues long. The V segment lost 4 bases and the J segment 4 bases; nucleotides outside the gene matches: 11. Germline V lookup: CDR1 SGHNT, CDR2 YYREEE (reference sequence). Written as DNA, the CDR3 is TGTGCCAGCAGCCTAGGGACTAGCGGTACGGACGCAGATACGCAGTATTTT. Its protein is CASSLGTSGTDADTQYF.

This CDR3 is CASSYTDGGSEKLFF. Written as DNA, the CDR3 is TGTGCCAGCAGTTATACGGACGGGGGGAGTGAAAAACTGTTTTTT. The chain joins TRBV6-6 to TRBJ1-4, with TRBD1 as a possible D gene (5 bases). The germline CDR1 and CDR2 sequences are MNHNY and SVGAGI (reference sequence). Deletions cut 3 bases from V and 7 bases from J, with 15 bases between. The CDR3 spans 15 residues.

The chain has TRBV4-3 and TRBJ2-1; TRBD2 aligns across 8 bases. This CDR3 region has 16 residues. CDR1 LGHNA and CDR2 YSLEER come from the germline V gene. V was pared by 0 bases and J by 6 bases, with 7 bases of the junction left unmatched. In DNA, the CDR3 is TGCGCCAGCAGCCAAGAAGGGACTAGGCAGGTCAATGAGCAGTTCTTC. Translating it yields CASSQEGTRQVNEQFF.

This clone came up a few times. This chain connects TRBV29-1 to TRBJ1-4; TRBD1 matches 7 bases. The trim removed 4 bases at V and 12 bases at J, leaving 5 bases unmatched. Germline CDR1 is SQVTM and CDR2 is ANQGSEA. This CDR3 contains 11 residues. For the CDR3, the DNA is TGCAGCGTTGCGGCCGACAGGGAACTGTTTTTT. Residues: CSVAADRELFF.

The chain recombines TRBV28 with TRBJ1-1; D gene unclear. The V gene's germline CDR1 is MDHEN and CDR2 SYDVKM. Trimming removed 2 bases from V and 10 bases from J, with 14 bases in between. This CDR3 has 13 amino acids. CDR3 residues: CASSLPSPRGAFF. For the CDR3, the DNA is TGTGCCAGCAGTTTACCGTCCCCACGGGGAGCTTTCTTT. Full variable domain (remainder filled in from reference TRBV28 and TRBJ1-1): DVKVTQSSRYLVKRTGEKVFLECVQDMDHENMFWYRQDPGLGLRLIYFSYDVKMKEKGDIPEGYSVSREKKERFSLILESASTNQTSMYLCASSLPSPRGAFFGQGTRLTVV.

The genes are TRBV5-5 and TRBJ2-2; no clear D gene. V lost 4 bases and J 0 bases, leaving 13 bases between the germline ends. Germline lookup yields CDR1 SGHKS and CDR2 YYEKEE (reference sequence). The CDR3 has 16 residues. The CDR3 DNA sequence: TGTGCCAGCAGCCCCCGTTCTTCCGCGAACACCGGGGAGCTGTTTTTT. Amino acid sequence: CASSPRSSANTGELFF.

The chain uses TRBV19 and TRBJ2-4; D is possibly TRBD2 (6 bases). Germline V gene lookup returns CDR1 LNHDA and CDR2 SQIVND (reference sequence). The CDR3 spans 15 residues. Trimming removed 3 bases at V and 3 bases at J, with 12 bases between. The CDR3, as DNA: TGTGCCAGTAGTATTGGTGCGGGACTCAAAAACATTCAGTACTTC. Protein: CASSIGAGLKNIQYF.

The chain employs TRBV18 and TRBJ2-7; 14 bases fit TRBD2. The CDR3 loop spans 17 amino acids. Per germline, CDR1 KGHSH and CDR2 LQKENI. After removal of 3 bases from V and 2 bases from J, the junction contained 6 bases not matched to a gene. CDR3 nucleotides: TGTGCCAGCTCACCTGGGACTAGCGGGAGTAGTGCCTACGAGCAGTACTTC. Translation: CASSPGTSGSSAYEQYF.

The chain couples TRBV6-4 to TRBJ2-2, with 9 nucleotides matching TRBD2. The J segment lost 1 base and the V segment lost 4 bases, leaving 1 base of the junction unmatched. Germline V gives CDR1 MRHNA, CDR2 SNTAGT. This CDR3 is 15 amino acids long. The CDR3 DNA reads TGTGCCAGCAGTGCGACTAGCGGGAACACCGGGGAGCTGTTTTTT. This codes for CASSATSGNTGELFF.

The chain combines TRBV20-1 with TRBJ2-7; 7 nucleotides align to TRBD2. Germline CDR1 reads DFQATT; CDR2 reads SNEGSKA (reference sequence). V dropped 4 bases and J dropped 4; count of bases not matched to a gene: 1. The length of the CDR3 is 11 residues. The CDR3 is CSAIGRYEQYF. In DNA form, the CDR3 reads TGCAGTGCTATCGGGAGGTACGAGCAGTACTTC.